This passage covers 13 T cell receptor beta chains from one sample sequenced in a study of blood T cell repertoires in COVID-19. Sequenced by immunoSEQ multiplex PCR; TCRdb stores in-frame clones only, minus some. The sample lists nearly 80,000 clones; roughly 80% were seen once. The sample taken for sequencing was peripheral blood. Every receptor here comes from a woman between 65 and 79 years old with acute or convalescent COVID-19.

The chain employs TRBV20-1 and TRBJ2-7; 10 positions match TRBD2. The CDR3 sequence is 15 residues long. V trimming: 3 bases; J trimming: 2 bases; junction bases outside the gene matches: 7. CDR1 and CDR2 from the germline V gene are DFQATT and SNEGSKA (reference sequence). The CDR3 loop reads CSASGASGSTYEQYF. CDR3 DNA sequence: TGCAGTGCTAGTGGAGCTAGCGGGAGTACCTACGAGCAGTACTTC.

The chain joins TRBV9 to TRBJ2-3, with 7 positions matching TRBD1. V shed 2 bases, J shed 0 bases, and the junction held 3 bases outside the gene matches. The CDR3 has 15 residues. Germline CDR1 is SGDLS and CDR2 is YYNGEE. The CDR3 nucleotides read TGTGCCAGCAGCGTTGGACAGGCGAGCACAGATACGCAGTATTTT. It yields the protein CASSVGQASTDTQYF.

The chain combines TRBV2 with TRBJ2-6; 8 bases are shared with TRBD1. Trimming removed 4 bases from V and 2 bases from J; junction bases left unmatched: 13. The CDR3 contains 19 residues. CDR1 and CDR2 from the germline V gene are SNHLY and FYNNEI. For the CDR3, the DNA is TGTGCCAGCAGTGGGACCCCCGGACAGGGAAGGACTGGGGCCAACGTCCTGACTTTC. Amino acids: CASSGTPGQGRTGANVLTF.

The chain recombines TRBV5-4 with TRBJ1-3; possibly TRBD1 for D (5 bases). V was trimmed by 1 base and J by 4 bases, leaving 9 bases between them. The germline gives CDR1 SGHNT, CDR2 YYREEE (reference sequence). The CDR3 is 14 residues long. The DNA for the CDR3 is TGTGCCAGCAGCTTGTTAGGGGTAGGAAACACCATATATTTT. This gives the protein CASSLLGVGNTIYF.

The CDR3 protein is CASSPGQGLTQYF. The CDR3, as DNA: TGTGCCAGCAGTCCGGGACAGGGGCTGACCCAGTACTTC. J is TRBJ2-5 and V is TRBV27, with TRBD1 matching over 10 bases. CDR1 is MNHEY, CDR2 SMNVEV, per germline (reference sequence). The V and J ends lost 5 bases and 7 bases, in that order; junction bases with no gene match: 4. This CDR3 spans 13 amino acids.

This chain joins TRBV7-9 and TRBJ2-1; D may be TRBD1 (5 bases). This CDR3 is 12 amino acids long. V was trimmed by 6 bases and J by 6 bases, leaving 9 bases between them. From germline, CDR1 is SEHNR and CDR2 FQNEAQ (reference sequence). The chain's CDR3 is CASRTGINEQFF. As DNA, the CDR3 is TGTGCCAGCAGAACAGGCATCAATGAGCAGTTCTTC. Variable domain in full (rest from reference TRBV7-9 and TRBJ2-1): DTGVSQNPRHKITKRGQNVTFRCDPISEHNRLYWYRQTLGQGPEFLTYFQNEAQLEKSRLLSDRFSAERPKGSFSTLEIQRTEQGDSAMYLCASRTGINEQFFGPGTRLTVL.

This sequence joins TRBV12-5 and TRBJ2-3, with TRBD2 matching 14 bases. The germline gives CDR1 LGHNT, CDR2 FRNRAP. Trimming removed 6 bases from V and 3 bases from J; junction bases left unmatched: 5. This CDR3 comprises 16 residues. The CDR3 DNA is TGTGCTAGTGGCCCGGGACTAGCGGGGGAAACAGATACGCAGTATTTT. This codes for CASGPGLAGETDTQYF.

This clone was observed once. The rearrangement joins TRBV27 to TRBJ2-1; maybe TRBD2 (6 bases). Trimming shortened V by 3 bases and J by 3 bases, and 9 bases separated the two germline ends. Germline-derived CDR1 and CDR2 are MNHEY and SMNVEV (reference sequence). The CDR3 consists of 14 residues. As DNA, the CDR3 is TGTGCCAGCAGTTTTGGCGGGAACTACAATGAGCAGTTCTTC. This codes for CASSFGGNYNEQFF.

The rearrangement joins TRBV5-1 to TRBJ2-7; 9 bases map to TRBD1. This CDR3 comprises 14 residues. Germline V gene lookup returns CDR1 SGHRS and CDR2 YFSETQ. Trimming removed 5 bases from V and 3 bases from J; junction bases left unmatched: 6. The CDR3 sequence is CASSEQGARYEQYF. The CDR3, as DNA: TGCGCCAGCAGTGAACAGGGGGCGCGCTACGAGCAGTACTTC.

The J gene is TRBJ2-7, the V gene TRBV5-1, with 7 bases matching TRBD1. This CDR3 has 14 residues. Germline V gene data show CDR1 as SGHRS and CDR2 as YFSETQ. V shed 4 bases, J shed 3 bases, and the junction held 7 bases outside the gene matches. The CDR3 nucleotides read TGCGCCAGCAGCCCCTGGACAGGAAGCTACGAGCAGTACTTC. Translation: CASSPWTGSYEQYF.

This clone was found once. The rearrangement joins TRBV6-5 to TRBJ2-7, with 7 bases matching TRBD2. The CDR3 runs to 14 residues. Germline loops: CDR1 MNHEY, CDR2 SVGAGI. The J segment lost 4 bases and the V segment lost 6 bases, leaving 9 bases of the junction unmatched. CDR3 protein: CASSKPGGEYEQYF. The CDR3 DNA reads as TGTGCCAGCAGCAAACCGGGGGGTGAATACGAGCAGTACTTC.

The chain recombines TRBV29-1 with TRBJ2-1; TRBD2 agrees at 7 bases. Germline V gene sequence: CDR1 SQVTM, CDR2 ANQGSEA. The CDR3 runs to 15 residues. With V trimmed by 0 bases and J by 2 bases, 4 bases remained unmatched. The CDR3 loop is CSVEDGGGPYNEQFF. As DNA, the CDR3 is TGCAGCGTTGAAGATGGCGGGGGACCCTACAATGAGCAGTTCTTC.

CDR3 residues: CATSSGTGGSTEAFF. CDR3 coding DNA: TGTGCCACCAGCTCCGGGACAGGGGGCTCCACTGAAGCTTTCTTT. This chain connects TRBV15 to TRBJ1-1, with TRBD1 matching 12 bases. In germline, CDR1 is LNHNV, CDR2 YYDKDF (reference sequence). Losses at the gene ends were 5 bases for V and 4 bases for J; bases not matched to a gene: 5. The CDR3 is made up of 15 amino acids.